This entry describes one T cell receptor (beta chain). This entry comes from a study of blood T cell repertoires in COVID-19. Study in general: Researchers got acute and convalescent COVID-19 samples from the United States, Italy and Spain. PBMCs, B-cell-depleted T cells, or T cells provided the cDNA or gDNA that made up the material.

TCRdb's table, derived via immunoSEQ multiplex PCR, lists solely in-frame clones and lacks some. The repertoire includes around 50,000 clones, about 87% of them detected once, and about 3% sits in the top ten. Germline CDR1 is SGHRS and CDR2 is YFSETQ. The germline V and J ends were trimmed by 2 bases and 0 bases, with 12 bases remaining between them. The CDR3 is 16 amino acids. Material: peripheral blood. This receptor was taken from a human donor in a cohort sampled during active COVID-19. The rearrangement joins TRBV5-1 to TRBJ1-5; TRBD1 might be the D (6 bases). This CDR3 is CASSFWGLDSNQPQHF. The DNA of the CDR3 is TGCGCCAGCAGCTTCTGGGGGCTCGATAGCAATCAGCCCCAGCATTTT.